The 18 T cell receptor beta chains given below trace back to one sample, sequenced in a study of early T cells in non-severe SARS-CoV-2 infection. One entry per CDR3 protein results from TCRdb running MiXCR on the 5' RACE reads. The sample records approximately 31,000 distinct CDR3 sequences, around 5.4% being singletons. The sequenced material came from whole blood. The receptors here all came from an adult who was a healthcare worker with PCR-confirmed SARS-CoV-2 infection or an uninfected control (not recorded which).

Ten or more counts support this clonotype. V gene TRBV12-3 or TRBV12-4 combines with J gene TRBJ2-3; the D is unclear. This CDR3 has 13 residues. The germline V and J ends were trimmed by 5 bases and 1 base, with 7 bases remaining between them. The CDR3 DNA reads as TGTGCCAGCAGTACCGGACGCACAGATACGCAGTATTTT. Its translation: CASSTGRTDTQYF.

This clonotype was counted at least ten times. The chain employs TRBV6-2 or TRBV6-3 and TRBJ2-1; tentatively, D is TRBD1 or TRBD2 (5 bases each). From germline, CDR1 is MNHEY and CDR2 SVGEGT. V lost 6 bases to trimming and J lost 0 bases, with 12 bases between them. CDR3 size: 15 residues. This chain's CDR3 is CASRPGTISYNEQFF. The CDR3 bases are TGTGCCAGCAGACCCGGGACCATCTCCTACAATGAGCAGTTCTTC.

This clonotype was counted ten times or more. The chain uses TRBV28 and TRBJ2-3; no firm D call. CDR3 size: 15 residues. Looked up from germline, CDR1 is MDHEN and CDR2 is SYDVKM. With 6 bases removed from V and 4 bases from J, the gap between germline ends came to 17 bases. DNA of the CDR3: TGTGCCAGCAGAGTCAGGCCCTCCGGCTCAGATACGCAGTATTTT. This gives the protein CASRVRPSGSDTQYF.

This clonotype counts as medium-sized. This chain links TRBV7-6 with TRBJ2-7; 9 bases match TRBD2. Germline CDR1 reads SGHVS; CDR2 reads FNYEAQ. Trimming removed 5 bases from V and 6 bases from J; junction bases left unmatched: 11. The CDR3 has 15 residues. The CDR3: CASSLYAGGPSEQYF. As DNA, the CDR3 is TGTGCCAGCAGCCTTTATGCGGGAGGGCCCTCCGAGCAGTACTTC.

The V gene is TRBV29-1, the J gene TRBJ1-4; 8 bases are shared with TRBD1. The CDR3 extends over 14 amino acids. Trimming at V came to 4 bases and at J to 7 bases, leaving 8 bases not matched to a gene. Germline V lookup: CDR1 SQVTM, CDR2 ANQGSEA. The CDR3 nucleotides read TGCAGCGTTGGGAAGGGACAGGCCTCTGAAAAACTGTTTTTT. Its protein is CSVGKGQASEKLFF.

The chain employs TRBV4-1 and TRBJ2-7; maybe TRBD1 (6 bases). Germline assignment: CDR1 MGHRA and CDR2 YSYEKL. The CDR3 has 14 residues. V was pared by 1 base and J by 1 base, with 8 bases between. CDR3 sequence (DNA): TGCGCCAGCAGCCAAGGACAGGTGTCCTACGAGCAGTACTTC. Protein product: CASSQGQVSYEQYF.

This clonotype is judged medium-sized. The genes are TRBV11-2 and TRBJ2-3, with 9 bases fitting TRBD2. The length of the CDR3 is 16 residues. V lost 5 bases, J lost 2 bases, and 8 bases stayed unmatched. Germline CDR1 SGHAT, CDR2 FQNNGV. CDR3 in DNA: TGTGCCAGCAGCCCCGGATCGGGACTAGCCACAGATACGCAGTATTTT. Its protein is CASSPGSGLATDTQYF.

This clonotype was recorded a few times. The V and J genes are TRBV2 and TRBJ2-1, with TRBD2 matching 10 bases. Germline V gives CDR1 SNHLY, CDR2 FYNNEI. The junction had 2 bases not matched to a gene; V was cut back by 6 bases and J by 3 bases. This CDR3 is 14 amino acids long. The CDR3 coding sequence is TGTGCCAGCAGCCGACTAGCGGGCTACAATGAGCAGTTCTTC. This translates into CASSRLAGYNEQFF.

On this clonotype itself: A read error may be the cause here, since a much bigger clone is one base away. This chain joins TRBV24-1 and TRBJ2-1; TRBD2 matches at 10 bases. Germline V gene lookup returns CDR1 KGHDR and CDR2 SFDVKD. The CDR3 has 15 amino acids. Written as DNA, the CDR3 is TGTGCCACCAGTGATGGTACTAGCGGGAACAATAAGCAGTTCTTC. Translated: CATSDGTSGNNKQFF.

The table lists this clonotype with a few counts. This chain connects TRBV5-1 to TRBJ1-1; a weak D match, TRBD1 (5 bases). V lost 0 bases, J lost 7 bases, and 10 bases lay in between. The CDR3 sequence is 13 residues long. Germline-derived CDR1 and CDR2 are SGHRS and YFSETQ. For the CDR3, the DNA is TGCGCCAGCAGCTTGGCAGGGTCTGTTGAAGCTTTCTTT. It yields the protein CASSLAGSVEAFF.

This clonotype appeared a few times. The chain carries TRBV4-1 and TRBJ1-4, with D hard to call. This CDR3 is built from 16 residues. CDR1 MGHRA and CDR2 YSYEKL come from the germline V gene. V shed 0 bases and J shed 7 bases, with 15 bases lying between them. CDR3 coding DNA: TGCGCCAGCAGCCAAGACGGAAGGGTCGTTGTTGAAAAACTGTTTTTT. It is translated as CASSQDGRVVVEKLFF.

The rearrangement uses TRBV5-1 and TRBJ1-1; 8 bases match TRBD1. The CDR3 extends over 15 amino acids. V lost 0 bases, J lost 5 bases, and 6 bases stayed unmatched. Germline values: CDR1 SGHRS, CDR2 YFSETQ. The CDR3 protein is CASSLGQTGGTEAFF. The CDR3 DNA sequence: TGCGCCAGCAGCTTGGGCCAAACAGGGGGTACTGAAGCTTTCTTT.

This clonotype was counted at least ten times. The J gene is TRBJ2-2, the V gene TRBV6-6, with TRBD2 matching 10 bases. Unmatched junction bases numbered 6, after V lost 2 bases and J lost 6 bases. The CDR3 totals 16 residues. Germline lookup yields CDR1 MNHNY and CDR2 SVGAGI (reference sequence). CDR3: CASSYHLAGAAGELFF. The CDR3 nucleotides are TGTGCCAGCAGTTACCACCTAGCGGGAGCTGCCGGGGAGCTGTTTTTT.

This clonotype showed up many times. The chain employs TRBV7-8 and TRBJ2-1, with D maybe TRBD2 (6 bases). The CDR3 loop spans 14 amino acids. Germline CDR1 is SGHVS and CDR2 is FQNEAQ. V lost 1 base and J 5 bases, leaving 9 bases between the germline ends. CDR3 sequence reads: CASSLGERDNEQFF. The CDR3 DNA follows: TGTGCCAGCAGCTTAGGGGAGCGGGACAATGAGCAGTTCTTC.

There are many counts of this clonotype. This sequence joins TRBV20-1 and TRBJ2-3; D may correspond to TRBD1 or TRBD2 (5 bases each). The germline V gene has CDR1 DFQATT and CDR2 SNEGSKA (reference sequence). The V end lost 6 bases, the J end lost 2 bases, and 18 bases lay between the germline ends. This CDR3 region has 15 residues. The chain's CDR3 is CSAEEPGPPTDTQYF. The CDR3 DNA is TGCAGTGCGGAAGAACCGGGACCCCCCACAGATACGCAGTATTTT.

The chain couples TRBV5-1 to TRBJ2-7; D not resolved. This CDR3 comprises 16 residues. V lost 1 base and J lost 0, with 14 bases in between. Germline V gene data show CDR1 as SGHRS and CDR2 as YFSETQ. CDR3 nucleotides: TGCGCCAGCAGCTTGTACTTGAACGCCAACTCCTACGAGCAGTACTTC. Encoded protein: CASSLYLNANSYEQYF.

The J gene is TRBJ1-2, the V gene TRBV19, with a possible D match to TRBD1 (5 bases). This CDR3 comprises 15 residues. Germline values: CDR1 LNHDA, CDR2 SQIVND (reference sequence). With 3 bases removed from V and 3 bases from J, the gap between germline ends came to 14 bases. This CDR3 reads CASSITEGFDYGYTF. In DNA, the CDR3 is TGTGCCAGTAGTATCACGGAGGGGTTCGACTATGGCTACACCTTC.

This clonotype was found many times. The chain couples TRBV15 to TRBJ2-7; possibly TRBD2 for D (6 bases). The V gene lost 0 bases and the J gene lost 7 bases, with 13 bases spanning the gap. From germline, CDR1 is LNHNV and CDR2 YYDKDF (reference sequence). The CDR3 is 14 amino acids. The CDR3 bases are TGTGCCACCAGCAGAGATTGGGCGGGAACGGAGCAGTACTTC. Its translation: CATSRDWAGTEQYF.